This T cell receptor (beta chain) originates from a study of T cell changes during pregnancy in multiple sclerosis. TCRdb keeps only in-frame clones here, not all; method: immunoSEQ multiplex PCR. The sample holds about 44,000 clones, approximately 96% seen once. The material sequenced was peripheral blood, taken in the second trimester of pregnancy. The TCR sequence derives from a female donor with multiple sclerosis, enrolled in a pregnancy study.

This CDR3 is CASSSRTGEPYGYTF. In nucleotides, the CDR3 is TGTGCCAGCAGCTCGAGGACAGGGGAGCCCTATGGCTACACCTTC. This chain connects TRBV7-2 to TRBJ1-2, with 9 bases that match TRBD1. Germline V gene sequence: CDR1 SGHTA, CDR2 FQGNSA. The ends lost 4 bases at V and 4 bases at J; junction bases unmatched: 7. The CDR3 covers 15 residues.